The sequence of this T cell receptor (beta chain) was determined in a study of CD8+ T cells in alopecia areata. As the sequencing template, cDNA was produced by extracting RNA and reverse transcribing it. Only in-frame clones appear in the TCRdb table, and some are missing; sequencing was by immunoSEQ multiplex PCR. The table has 250,000 to 300,000 clones, about three fifths seen once. Specified treatment: oral pan-JAK inhibitor, 5-10 mg twice daily. Researchers took lesional scalp punch biopsies and peripheral blood from people who were alopecia areata patients. The CDR3 has 14 amino acids. The V gene's germline CDR1 is SGDLS and CDR2 YYNGEE. The germline V and J ends were trimmed by 0 bases and 3 bases, with 9 bases remaining between them. With regard to this clone: Antigen specificity is unknown.

Study results and caveats: Scalp and blood retained many expanded lesional clones during tofacitinib. Across lesional scalp, and particularly alopecia totalis/universalis, clonality surpassed that of normal scalp.

The chain has TRBV9 and TRBJ1-2; weak D call: TRBD1 (5 bases). The specimen comprised CD4+ T cells sorted from blood, sampled at week 24, from a patient treated with tofacitinib. The source of this sequence is a human donor with alopecia areata. The CDR3 sequence is CASSVEGAHYGYTF. CDR3 bases: TGTGCCAGCAGCGTAGAAGGGGCCCACTATGGCTACACCTTC.